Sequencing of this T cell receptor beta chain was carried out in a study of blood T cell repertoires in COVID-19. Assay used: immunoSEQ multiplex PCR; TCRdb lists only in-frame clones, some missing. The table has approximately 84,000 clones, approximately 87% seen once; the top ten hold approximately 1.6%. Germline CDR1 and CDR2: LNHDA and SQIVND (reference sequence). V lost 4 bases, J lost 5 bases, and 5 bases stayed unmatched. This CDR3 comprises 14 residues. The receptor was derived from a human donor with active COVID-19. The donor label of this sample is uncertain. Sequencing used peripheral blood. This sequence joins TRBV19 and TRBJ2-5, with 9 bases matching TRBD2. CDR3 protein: CASSRRGGGETQYF. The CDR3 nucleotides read TGTGCCAGTAGTAGGCGGGGGGGCGGTGAGACCCAGTACTTC.